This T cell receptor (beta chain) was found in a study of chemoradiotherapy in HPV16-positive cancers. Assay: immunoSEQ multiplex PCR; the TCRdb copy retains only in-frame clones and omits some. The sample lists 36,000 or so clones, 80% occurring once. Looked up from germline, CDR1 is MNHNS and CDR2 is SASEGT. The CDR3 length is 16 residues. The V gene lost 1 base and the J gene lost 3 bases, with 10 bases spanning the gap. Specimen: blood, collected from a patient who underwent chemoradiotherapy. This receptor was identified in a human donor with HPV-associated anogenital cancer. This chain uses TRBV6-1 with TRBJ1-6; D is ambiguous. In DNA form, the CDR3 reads TGTGCCAGCAGTGAAGTAACAGTCGTCTATAATTCACCCCTCCACTTT. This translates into CASSEVTVVYNSPLHF.